The 8 T cell receptor beta chains given below trace back to one sample, sequenced in a study of T cell responses to AZD1222 COVID-19 vaccine. Data came from immunoSEQ multiplex PCR; TCRdb stores just in-frame clones and leaves some out. The sample records 120,000 to 150,000 clones, almost 90% being singletons. Sequences were derived from peripheral blood, sampled 28 days after the second AZD1222 dose. These receptor sequences come from an adult who received the AZD1222 COVID-19 vaccine.

The CDR3 spells CASSFHGRVSGELFF. The CDR3 coding sequence is TGTGCCAGCAGTTTTCACGGGAGGGTTAGCGGGGAGCTGTTTTTT. The chain employs TRBV27 and TRBJ2-2, with 8 nucleotides matching TRBD2. Germline V gives CDR1 MNHEY, CDR2 SMNVEV (reference sequence). V lost 3 bases, J lost 7 bases, and 7 bases stayed unmatched. This CDR3 region has 15 residues.

The CDR3 protein is CASSIRTSARVTGELFF. The DNA of the CDR3 is TGTGCCAGTAGTATCCGGACTAGCGCACGAGTCACCGGGGAGCTGTTTTTT. The gene calls are TRBV19 and TRBJ2-2, with 9 nucleotides matching TRBD2. V shed 3 bases and J 4 bases; nucleotides not matched to a gene: 9. Per the germline V gene, CDR1 is LNHDA and CDR2 is SQIVND (reference sequence). This CDR3 has 17 amino acids. Drawing the rest from reference TRBV19 and TRBJ2-2, the complete variable domain is DGGITQSPKYLFRKEGQNVTLSCEQNLNHDAMYWYRQDPGQGLRLIYYSQIVNDFQKGDIAEGYSVSREKKESFPLTVTSAQKNPTAFYLCASSIRTSARVTGELFFGEGSRLTVL.

This chain uses TRBV24-1 with TRBJ2-3; D gene uncertain. Per germline, CDR1 KGHDR and CDR2 SFDVKD. This CDR3 has 14 residues. The V and J ends lost 3 bases and 0 bases respectively, with 6 bases between them. The CDR3 sequence: CATSDVDSTDTQYF. The CDR3 DNA reads TGTGCCACCAGTGATGTGGACAGCACAGATACGCAGTATTTT.

This clone has only one observation. The chain is built from TRBV6-1 and TRBJ1-1; D is uncertain. Germline CDR1 reads MNHNS; CDR2 reads SASEGT. Deletions cut 3 bases from V and 0 bases from J, with 5 bases between. The CDR3 consists of 13 residues. The CDR3 loop reads CASSESLNTEAFF. CDR3 bases: TGTGCCAGCAGTGAGTCACTGAACACTGAAGCTTTCTTT.

This chain links TRBV7-8 with TRBJ1-5; no firm D call. The CDR3 consists of 12 residues. CDR1 is SGHVS and CDR2 is FQNEAQ in the germline V gene. Trimming removed 5 bases at V and 7 bases at J, with 9 bases between. CDR3 protein: CASSPRGQPQHF. CDR3 sequence (DNA): TGTGCCAGCAGCCCACGGGGACAGCCCCAGCATTTT.

The chain links TRBV7-9 to TRBJ2-2, with D possibly being TRBD2 (5 bases). From germline, CDR1 is SEHNR and CDR2 FQNEAQ (reference sequence). This CDR3 region has 13 residues. Deletions cut 5 bases from V and 7 bases from J, with 11 bases between. The CDR3 region is CASSPIRDGELFF. The CDR3, as DNA: TGTGCCAGCAGCCCCATCCGGGACGGGGAGCTGTTTTTT.

V and J are TRBV5-6 and TRBJ1-4; D remains ambiguous. V was clipped by 0 bases and J by 7 bases, with 10 bases between them. Germline assignment: CDR1 SGHDT and CDR2 YYEEEE. This CDR3 spans 14 amino acids. The CDR3 reads CASSLEGTGEKLFF. For the CDR3, the DNA is TGTGCCAGCAGCTTGGAGGGAACTGGTGAAAAACTGTTTTTT.

The chain recombines TRBV19 with TRBJ2-1, with no clear D. The CDR3 sequence is 15 residues long. In germline, CDR1 is LNHDA, CDR2 SQIVND (reference sequence). V lost 3 bases and J 4 bases, leaving 13 bases between the germline ends. CDR3: CASSISFSSYNEQFF. For the CDR3, the DNA is TGTGCCAGTAGTATCTCTTTCAGCTCATACAATGAGCAGTTCTTC.